A single sample is the source of the 26 T cell receptor beta chains below, sequenced in a study of T cells after somatic rescue of genetic block. Clones were sequenced by immunoSEQ multiplex PCR, and TCRdb holds only the in-frame ones, with some missing. The data contain around 8,100 clones, about 81% of them singletons. The sequencing input was peripheral blood mononuclear cells (PBMCs). Receptors originate from a boy aged 5-17 years.

This clone was recorded once. V usage is TRBV5-4 and J usage is TRBJ2-1; D ambiguous. Trimming took 4 bases from V and 6 from J, leaving 8 bases between them. Per germline, CDR1 SGHNT and CDR2 YYREEE (reference sequence). This CDR3 comprises 12 residues. This CDR3 is CASSTTLNEQFF. CDR3 DNA sequence: TGTGCCAGCAGCACGACTCTCAATGAGCAGTTCTTC.

The V and J genes are TRBV6-5 and TRBJ2-1; D remains unclear. Per the germline V gene, CDR1 is MNHEY and CDR2 is SVGAGI. The CDR3 runs to 12 residues. Trimming pared 2 bases from V and 5 bases from J, leaving 4 bases between. Here the CDR3 reads CASSYGDNEQFF. CDR3 DNA sequence: TGTGCCAGCAGTTACGGGGACAATGAGCAGTTCTTC.

The V and J genes are TRBV29-1 and TRBJ2-1, with a tentative D call TRBD2 (6 bases). The germline CDR1 and CDR2 sequences are SQVTM and ANQGSEA. CDR3 length: 12 residues. V dropped 6 bases and J dropped 3 bases, with 9 bases sitting between them. The CDR3 DNA follows: TGCAGCGTAGCGGGTTTCTACAATGAGCAGTTCTTC. Its translation: CSVAGFYNEQFF.

The chain joins TRBV7-8 to TRBJ1-5; no reliable D call. CDR1 is SGHVS, CDR2 FQNEAQ, per germline. The CDR3 runs 15 residues. V gave up 4 bases and J gave up 4 bases, with 14 bases separating them. CDR3 DNA: TGTGCCAGCAGCTACGCCTTGGACGGAAATCAGCCCCAGCATTTT. Translated: CASSYALDGNQPQHF.

This rearrangement joins TRBV7-3 to TRBJ2-1; D is possibly TRBD2 (5 bases). Germline-derived CDR1 and CDR2 are SGHTA and FQGTGA. The V end lost 2 bases, the J end lost 7 bases, and 18 bases lay between the germline ends. This CDR3 is 16 amino acids long. The CDR3 loop is CASSLLARSLDNEQFF. In DNA, the CDR3 is TGTGCCAGCAGCTTACTAGCTCGGTCATTGGATAATGAGCAGTTCTTC.

The chain recombines TRBV2 with TRBJ2-5, with 10 bases lining up with TRBD1. The CDR3 sequence is 15 residues long. CDR1 is SNHLY, CDR2 FYNNEI, per germline. V lost 6 bases to trimming and J lost 2 bases; unmatched junction nucleotides: 6. The CDR3 loop reads CASRTLGQGQETQYF. In DNA, the CDR3 is TGTGCCAGCAGAACGTTGGGACAGGGGCAAGAGACCCAGTACTTC.

The J gene is TRBJ2-6, the V gene TRBV9, with TRBD1 matching over 10 bases. This CDR3 spans 21 amino acids. Looked up from germline, CDR1 is SGDLS and CDR2 is YYNGEE. V was clipped by 4 bases and J by 0 bases; unmatched bases: 16. The CDR3 DNA is TGTGCCAGCAGCCGATCCAGACAGGGGGCGCATCGCCCCTCTGGGGCCAACGTCCTGACTTTC. Protein product: CASSRSRQGAHRPSGANVLTF.

This clone is categorized as large (0.1 to 1%). V gene TRBV11-3 combines with J gene TRBJ2-7; no clear D. This CDR3 contains 11 residues. Germline CDR1 and CDR2: SGHNT and YENEEA. V was trimmed by 1 base and J by 6 bases, leaving 4 bases between them. The chain's CDR3 is CASSLVGEQYF. CDR3 coding DNA: TGTGCCAGCAGCTTAGTGGGCGAGCAGTACTTC.

V and J are TRBV15 and TRBJ1-4, with 7 bases aligning to TRBD1. The V and J ends lost 2 bases and 4 bases, in that order; junction bases with no gene match: 7. Looked up from germline, CDR1 is LNHNV and CDR2 is YYDKDF (reference sequence). This CDR3 region has 16 residues. CDR3: CATSRSTGAGNEKLFF. The CDR3 DNA follows: TGTGCCACCAGCAGAAGCACAGGGGCCGGTAATGAAAAACTGTTTTTT.

The chain uses TRBV4-1 and TRBJ1-1; unclear D gene. CDR3 length: 14 amino acids. CDR1 is MGHRA and CDR2 is YSYEKL in the germline V gene. The V end was cut by 3 bases, the J end by 3 bases, with 11 bases between. CDR3 loop: CASSQERVYTEAFF. The CDR3 nucleotides read TGCGCCAGCAGCCAGGAAAGAGTGTACACTGAAGCTTTCTTT.

This clone appeared a single time. The rearrangement joins TRBV10-3 to TRBJ2-7, with D perhaps TRBD1 (5 bases). Trimming cost V 2 bases and J 3 bases, with 11 bases left between them. CDR3 length equals 14 residues. The germline V gene encodes CDR1 ENHRY and CDR2 SYGVKD. The CDR3 coding sequence is TGTGCCATCAGTGAGGAGACAGCCTACTACGAGCAGTACTTC. Amino acids: CAISEETAYYEQYF.

The gene calls are TRBV11-3 and TRBJ2-1; 9 bases agree with TRBD2. Trimming cost V 5 bases and J 3 bases; bases outside gene matches: 14. Germline-derived CDR1 and CDR2 are SGHNT and YENEEA. This CDR3 comprises 18 residues. The CDR3 bases are TGTGCCAGCAGCCCTAGCGGCCTAGCGGGAATAAGCTACAATGAGCAGTTCTTC. It translates to CASSPSGLAGISYNEQFF.

This clone was picked up one time. The rearrangement joins TRBV4-2 to TRBJ2-1; D perhaps matches TRBD2 (5 bases). The germline V gene has CDR1 LGHNA and CDR2 YNFKEQ. Between the trimmed V and J ends, which lost 0 bases and 9 bases, there was a span of 21 bases. The CDR3 runs to 17 residues. The CDR3, as DNA: TGTGCCAGCAGCCAAGAGCCAGGCGGGTCGCCAACGGGTGAGCAGTTCTTC. Amino acids: CASSQEPGGSPTGEQFF.

J is TRBJ2-7 and V is TRBV18; the D gene could be TRBD1 or TRBD2 (5 bases each). With 3 bases removed from V and 3 bases from J, the gap between germline ends came to 12 bases. CDR1 and CDR2 (germline): KGHSH, LQKENI. The CDR3 has 14 residues. Written as DNA, the CDR3 is TGTGCCAGCTCACCGGCGACGGGGCACTACGAGCAGTACTTC. This encodes CASSPATGHYEQYF.

This chain uses TRBV18 with TRBJ1-1; no reliable D call. V was trimmed by 3 bases and J by 3 bases, leaving 11 bases between them. The CDR3 covers 14 residues. Germline V gives CDR1 KGHSH, CDR2 LQKENI. The DNA of the CDR3 is TGTGCCAGCTCACCTGAGATTTTGGACACTGAAGCTTTCTTT. It codes for CASSPEILDTEAFF.

V is TRBV7-6 and J is TRBJ1-5; D gene ambiguous. The CDR3 totals 14 residues. The germline CDR1 and CDR2 sequences are SGHVS and FNYEAQ. V lost 8 bases and J lost 4, with 15 bases in between. CDR3 bases: TGTGCCAGCGCGGCCGGTGTGGGAAATCAGCCCCAGCATTTT. The encoded protein is CASAAGVGNQPQHF.

The chain couples TRBV7-2 to TRBJ1-2; the match to TRBD1 covers 9 bases. Germline V gene lookup returns CDR1 SGHTA and CDR2 FQGNSA. This CDR3 has 16 residues. Losses at the gene ends were 4 bases for V and 4 bases for J; bases not matched to a gene: 10. CDR3 region: CASSSVRGQGIYGYTF. CDR3 nucleotides: TGTGCCAGCAGCTCCGTCCGAGGACAGGGGATCTATGGCTACACCTTC.

The rearrangement uses TRBV28 and TRBJ2-3; possible D gene TRBD2, 6 bases. Germline CDR1 reads MDHEN; CDR2 reads SYDVKM. This CDR3 has 14 residues. V lost 5 bases, J lost 6 bases, and 15 bases lay in between. CDR3 loop: CASSLRDLSDTQYF. The CDR3 coding sequence is TGTGCCAGCAGTCTGCGGGACCTTTCTGATACGCAGTATTTT.

V gene TRBV7-3 combines with J gene TRBJ2-5; TRBD2 is a possible D gene (7 bases). The CDR3 is made up of 16 amino acids. Trimming cost V 5 bases and J 2 bases, with 18 bases left between them. Germline CDR1 SGHTA, CDR2 FQGTGA. Here the CDR3 DNA reads TGTGCCAGCAGCCCGAGGGGGGGAGCGGGACAAGAGACCCAGTACTTC. It specifies CASSPRGGAGQETQYF.

The chain combines TRBV7-9 with TRBJ2-7; D gene ambiguous. Germline V gives CDR1 SEHNR, CDR2 FQNEAQ (reference sequence). Between the trimmed V and J ends, which lost 5 bases and 6 bases, there was a span of 11 bases. The CDR3 is 12 amino acids. The CDR3 sequence: CASSKMALEQYF. Written as DNA, the CDR3 is TGTGCCAGCAGCAAGATGGCCCTCGAGCAGTACTTC.

This sequence joins TRBV4-3 and TRBJ2-2; either TRBD1 or TRBD2 may fit D (5 bases each). V was trimmed by 4 bases and J by 7 bases, leaving 13 bases between them. CDR1 is LGHNA, CDR2 YSLEER, per germline. The CDR3 loop spans 14 amino acids. CDR3 coding DNA: TGCGCCAGCAGCCGCGAGGGGCGGAACGGGGAGCTGTTTTTT. Translation: CASSREGRNGELFF.

This chain uses TRBV28 with TRBJ2-4; possibly TRBD2 for D (5 bases). Germline CDR1 MDHEN, CDR2 SYDVKM. V lost 6 bases, J lost 13 bases, and 22 bases lay in between. The CDR3 is 14 residues long. CDR3 amino acids: CASSRLPRGPLQYF. CDR3 nucleotide sequence: TGTGCCAGCAGCAGACTACCCCGGGGTCCTCTCCAGTACTTC.

The chain combines TRBV7-2 with TRBJ1-5; 7 positions agree with TRBD1. The CDR3 runs 15 residues. V dropped 1 base and J dropped 4; count of bases not matched to a gene: 4. CDR1 is SGHTA, CDR2 FQGNSA, per germline. The CDR3 nucleotides are TGTGCCAGCAGCTTAGGACAGGGATGGAATCAGCCCCAGCATTTT. This gives the protein CASSLGQGWNQPQHF. The full variable domain, in which reference TRBV7-2 and TRBJ1-5 provide the parts outside the CDR3, is GAGVSQSPSNKVTEKGKDVELRCDPISGHTALYWYRQSLGQGLEFLIYFQGNSAPDKSGLPSDRFSAERTGGSVSTLTIQRTQQEDSAVYLCASSLGQGWNQPQHFGDGTRLSIL.

CDR3 sequence reads: CASSPGLAGPAWETQYF. CDR3 in DNA: TGTGCCAGCAGCCCGGGACTAGCGGGCCCCGCTTGGGAGACCCAGTACTTC. V is TRBV7-3 and J is TRBJ2-5, with 12 positions matching TRBD2. The trim removed 5 bases at V and 5 bases at J, leaving 12 bases unmatched. The CDR3 has 17 amino acids. The germline CDR1 and CDR2 sequences are SGHTA and FQGTGA.

The V call is TRBV9, the J call TRBJ1-2, with a tentative D call TRBD1 (5 bases). The CDR3 sequence is 12 residues long. V gave up 3 bases and J gave up 7 bases, with 10 bases separating them. Germline values: CDR1 SGDLS, CDR2 YYNGEE. Here the CDR3 reads CASSEQGAGYTF. DNA for the CDR3: TGTGCCAGCAGCGAGCAGGGTGCTGGCTACACCTTC.

The genes are TRBV14 and TRBJ2-1; either TRBD1 or TRBD2 may supply D (5 bases each). CDR3 length: 17 amino acids. Germline V gene data show CDR1 as SGHDN and CDR2 as FVKESK. With 3 bases removed from V and 5 bases from J, the gap between germline ends came to 20 bases. This CDR3 is CASSHPQRGRRNNEQFF. The DNA for the CDR3 is TGTGCCAGCAGCCATCCCCAAAGGGGACGGAGAAACAATGAGCAGTTCTTC.